This record concerns one TCR beta chain sequence. The data were obtained in a study of blood T cell repertoires in COVID-19. Study in general: In each case, the material was cDNA or gDNA derived from T cells, B-cell-depleted T cells, or PBMCs.

Individuals drawn from around 24 US areas were about 18 to 95 years old. Researchers sorted participants into cohorts using their self-reported clinical history. V lost 5 bases, J lost 7 bases, and 8 bases lay in between. The CDR3 is made up of 11 amino acids. Some clones are missing from TCRdb's copy, which holds only in-frame ones; the method was immunoSEQ multiplex PCR. The sample gives around 130,000 clones, 70% to 85% of which show up once; 1.6% is in the top ten. J is TRBJ1-2 and V is TRBV12-3 or TRBV12-4; a weak D match, TRBD1 (5 bases). The sequenced sample consisted of PBMCs or T cells enriched from blood (not recorded which). The TCR sequence derives from a woman younger than 35 who had been exposed to COVID-19. The CDR3 bases are TGTGCCAGCAGTACGGGGGGTGGCTACACCTTC. As protein: CASSTGGGYTF.